In this sample, the clone carrying this T cell receptor beta chain turned up many times. The antigen is not known. As to time point: persistent/refractory GD, antithyroid drugs over 5 years with positive TRAb. PBMCs were the source of the RNA used for TCR sequencing. Relying on iRepertoire HTBI primers and Arm-PCR of CDR3 regions, the team built TCR beta libraries. TCRdb called the multiplex PCR reads again in MiXCR, with one record for every CDR3 protein. Of some 420,000 distinct CDR3 sequences listed, 22% are singletons. This entry belongs to a study of regulatory T cells in long-lasting Graves disease. Broader study findings: Favoring TRBV28, TRBJ1-2 and TRBJ2-5 was a feature seen in persistent disease.

Germline assignment: CDR1 SGHRS and CDR2 YFSETQ. CDR3 length: 14 amino acids. Unmatched junction bases numbered 5, after V lost 6 bases and J lost 1 base. The sample consisted of peripheral blood mononuclear cells (PBMCs), taken when the disease was refractory, from a patient treated with antithyroid drugs. The chain recombines TRBV5-1 with TRBJ1-2; TRBD1 matches 8 bases. This sequence was found in a female donor with Graves disease. For the CDR3, the DNA is TGCGCCAGCACCGGACAGGGTATTAACTATGGCTACACCTTC. It yields the protein CASTGQGINYGYTF.